The clone carrying this TCR beta chain was recorded a few times. Its antigen is still unknown. TCR beta cDNA came from roughly 550 ng total RNA, primed with a constant-region primer. Slightly modified ARM-PCR, run as three nested multiplex PCR rounds, produced the TCR beta libraries. With TRBV1-TRBV30 forward primers and a C-beta reverse primer, the first two PCR rounds were run for 10 to 11 cycles each. TCRdb used MiXCR to reprocess the multiplex PCR reads, holding one entry per CDR3 protein. The sample yields just over 300,000 distinct CDR3 sequences, about three fifths seen once. This record comes from a study of tumor-infiltrating lymphocytes in primary liver carcinoma. The CDR3 is 13 residues long. V lost 2 bases, J lost 5 bases, and 10 bases lay in between. The researchers obtained blood RNA from unsorted whole blood and also extracted germline DNA. Prior to surgery, roughly 4 milliliters of peripheral blood were drawn.

The study, taken as a whole, reports: Overlap in tumor-adjacent and tumor-blood pairs fell below that of tumor region pairs. Significantly greater top-250-clone fractions characterized tumors relative to blood (p = 0.039).

Sequencing was performed on peripheral blood. The receptor comes from a woman in her twenties or thirties with primary liver carcinoma and hepatitis B virus infection. The rearrangement joins TRBV12-3 or TRBV12-4 to TRBJ2-7; TRBD2 might be the D (5 bases). CDR3 DNA: TGTGCCAGCAGTTTACGGGGAGAGGACGAGCAGTACTTC. Translation: CASSLRGEDEQYF.